One and the same sample provided the 20 T cell receptor beta chains below, sequenced in a study of Graves' ophthalmopathy and Graves' hyperthyroidism. Beta-chain TCR CDR3 regions were amplified from RNA transcripts. In the first round, RT-PCR was carried out with HTBI primers, and a multiplex PCR formed the second round. One entry per CDR3 protein, called by TCRdb with MiXCR from the multiplex PCR reads. The profile shows 1 million to 1.3 million distinct CDR3 sequences, roughly 35% of them singletons. The sample consisted of peripheral blood or thyroid tissue (not recorded which). Receptors were obtained from an adult man with Graves' hyperthyroidism.

The count of this clonotype is one. J is TRBJ1-1 and V is TRBV19; D possibly corresponds to TRBD1 (5 bases). The CDR3 totals 14 residues. V was shortened by 3 bases and J by 1 base, with 9 bases between the two germline ends. Germline assignment: CDR1 LNHDA and CDR2 SQIVND (reference sequence). DNA for the CDR3: TGTGCCAGTAGTATGTGGGGCCCGAACACTGAAGCTTTCTTT. Residues: CASSMWGPNTEAFF.

The chain has TRBV5-1 and TRBJ2-2, with D perhaps matching TRBD2 (5 bases). The CDR3 length is 13 residues. The germline V gene encodes CDR1 SGHRS and CDR2 YFSETQ. Trimming cost V 4 bases and J 6 bases, with 10 bases left between them. This chain's CDR3 is CASSQTRSGELFF. DNA for the CDR3: TGCGCCAGCAGCCAAACTAGATCCGGGGAGCTGTTTTTT.

This clonotype was seen a few times. CDR3 protein: CASTRASGVQETQYF. The CDR3 DNA reads TGTGCCAGCACCCGAGCTAGCGGGGTTCAAGAGACCCAGTACTTC. This rearrangement joins TRBV6-6 to TRBJ2-5; the match to TRBD2 covers 9 bases. Germline CDR1 reads MNHNY; CDR2 reads SVGAGI (reference sequence). Trimming took 7 bases from V and 2 from J; bases not matched to a gene: 8. The CDR3 consists of 15 residues.

The table lists this clonotype with many counts. V is TRBV11-1 and J is TRBJ2-7; 11 bases match TRBD2. The CDR3 loop spans 14 amino acids. Trimming at V came to 4 bases and at J to 5 bases, leaving 4 bases not matched to a gene. Per the germline V gene, CDR1 is SGHAT and CDR2 is FQDESV (reference sequence). This chain's CDR3 is CASSSLAGGDEQYF. The DNA for the CDR3 is TGTGCCAGCAGCTCCCTAGCGGGAGGCGACGAGCAGTACTTC.

For the CDR3, the DNA is TGTGCCAGCAGTTATTGGACAAGCAATCAGCCCCAGCATTTT. This encodes CASSYWTSNQPQHF. The chain joins TRBV6-5 to TRBJ1-5; possible D gene TRBD1, 5 bases. Germline CDR1 MNHEY, CDR2 SVGAGI. The CDR3 extends over 14 amino acids. Trimming stripped 3 bases from V and 1 base from J, with 7 bases between.

The chain is built from TRBV5-1 and TRBJ2-7, with D uncertain. Trimming left V 2 bases short and J 3 bases short, with 9 bases between. From germline, CDR1 is SGHRS and CDR2 YFSETQ. This CDR3 contains 13 residues. CDR3 sequence reads: CASSFKGVYEQYF. The CDR3 DNA reads as TGCGCCAGCAGCTTCAAGGGTGTCTACGAGCAGTACTTC.

This CDR3 reads CASSVTGVKTGPVGENTEAFF. In nucleotides, the CDR3 is TGTGCCAGCAGCGTGACTGGGGTAAAAACAGGACCGGTGGGAGAGAACACTGAAGCTTTCTTT. The chain carries TRBV9 and TRBJ1-1, with a weak D call TRBD1 (5 bases). Germline V lookup: CDR1 SGDLS, CDR2 YYNGEE. Deletions cut 2 bases from V and 1 base from J, with 30 bases between. The CDR3 has 21 residues.

The table lists this clonotype with many counts. This chain joins TRBV9 and TRBJ1-6; TRBD1 matches 8 bases. There are 15 residues in the CDR3. J was trimmed by 7 bases and V by 2 bases; bases with no gene match: 5. Germline lookup yields CDR1 SGDLS and CDR2 YYNGEE. In nucleotides, the CDR3 is TGTGCCAGCAGCGTTGAGACAGGGGTCAATTCACCCCTCCACTTT. Its protein is CASSVETGVNSPLHF.

V and J are TRBV5-1 and TRBJ1-2; 8 positions agree with TRBD1. Trimming at V came to 1 base and at J to 8 bases, leaving 7 bases not matched to a gene. The CDR3 has 14 amino acids. Per germline, CDR1 SGHRS and CDR2 YFSETQ. CDR3 residues: CASSLYGQGGGYTF. The CDR3 DNA sequence: TGCGCCAGCAGCTTGTACGGACAGGGTGGAGGCTACACCTTC. The whole variable domain, remainder taken from reference TRBV5-1 and TRBJ1-2, is KAGVTQTPRYLIKTRGQQVTLSCSPISGHRSVSWYQQTPGQGLQFLFEYFSETQRNKGNFPGRFSGRQFSNSRSEMNVSTLELGDSALYLCASSLYGQGGGYTFGSGTRLTVV.

The chain employs TRBV2 and TRBJ1-6, with D possibly matching TRBD1 (6 bases). The germline gives CDR1 SNHLY, CDR2 FYNNEI. Trimming removed 0 bases at V and 7 bases at J, with 13 bases between. This CDR3 contains 16 residues. The CDR3: CASSEATGSYNSPLHF. CDR3 in DNA: TGTGCCAGCAGTGAAGCTACAGGGTCTTACAATTCACCCCTCCACTTT.

This clonotype was seen repeatedly, ten times or more. DNA for the CDR3: TGCGCCAGCAGTGAGCCGGACAACACTGAAGCTTTCTTT. This translates into CASSEPDNTEAFF. The chain employs TRBV10-2 and TRBJ1-1; D unclear. This CDR3 spans 13 amino acids. The V and J ends lost 2 bases and 2 bases respectively, with 6 bases between them. Germline V gene lookup returns CDR1 WSHSY and CDR2 SAAADI.

In the case of this clonotype: Sequence at one end of the junction differs from germline and may be a read error. V and J are TRBV10-3 and TRBJ2-2; D not certain. Germline CDR1 ENHRY, CDR2 SYGVKD. CDR3 size: 15 residues. CDR3 sequence reads: CASSFVTANTGELFF. The CDR3 nucleotides are TGTGCCAGCAGTTTTGTTACAGCGAACACCGGGGAGCTGTTTTTT.

This clonotype showed up many times. The chain couples TRBV7-9 to TRBJ2-7; 7 positions agree with TRBD1. Per germline, CDR1 SEHNR and CDR2 FQNEAQ (reference sequence). The J segment lost 2 bases and the V segment lost 4 bases, leaving 8 bases of the junction unmatched. The CDR3 runs to 15 residues. DNA for the CDR3: TGTGCCAGCAGCTGGGACAGAGGTTCAACCTACGAGCAGTACTTC. Its translation is CASSWDRGSTYEQYF.

V and J are TRBV7-3 and TRBJ1-3, with no clear D. V lost 1 base and J 2 bases, leaving 3 bases between the germline ends. The length of the CDR3 is 13 residues. Germline CDR1 and CDR2: SGHTA and FQGTGA. CDR3 in DNA: TGTGCCAGCAGCTTAAGTACTGGAAACACCATATATTTT. It encodes CASSLSTGNTIYF.

In regard to this clonotype: One base away lies a much larger clone, so this may be a sequencing read error. The CDR3 carries no conserved terminal phenylalanine or tryptophan, so it likely arises from a read error. The chain employs TRBV20-1 and TRBJ2-5; 7 bases are shared with TRBD1. After removal of 3 bases from V and 5 bases from J, the junction contained 9 bases not matched to a gene. This CDR3 comprises 14 residues. Germline V CDR1 and CDR2: DFQATT, SNEGSKA (reference sequence). In DNA form, the CDR3 reads TGCAGTGCTAGCCGACAGGGAGTAAGGGAGACCCAGTACCTC. Amino acids: CSASRQGVRETQYL.

This clonotype was counted many times. The V and J genes are TRBV7-6 and TRBJ2-7, with D possibly matching TRBD1 (5 bases). This CDR3 is 13 amino acids long. Germline V gene lookup returns CDR1 SGHVS and CDR2 FNYEAQ. V was clipped by 10 bases and J by 3 bases, with 16 bases between them. The CDR3 DNA follows: TGTGCCACCCAACTTAGGGGCAGCTACGAGCAGTACTTC. Amino acids: CATQLRGSYEQYF. The entire variable domain, with the rest obtained from reference TRBV7-6 and TRBJ2-7, is as follows: GAGVSQSPRYKVTKRGQDVALRCDPISGHVSLYWYRQALGQGPEFLTYFNYEAQQDKSGLPNDRFSAERPEGSISTLTIQRTEQRDSAMYRCATQLRGSYEQYFGPGTRLTVT.

The table lists this clonotype with many counts. The chain employs TRBV12-3 or TRBV12-4 and TRBJ2-2; D is ambiguous. Trimming cost V 6 bases and J 4 bases, with 6 bases left between them. This CDR3 region has 12 residues. CDR3 nucleotide sequence: TGTGCCAGCAGCTCCTCCACCGGGGAGCTGTTTTTT. It codes for CASSSSTGELFF.

This clonotype was counted ten times or more. The V call is TRBV12-3 or TRBV12-4, the J call TRBJ1-4; maybe TRBD1 (5 bases). This CDR3 contains 11 residues. Trimming took off 5 bases at V and 11 bases at J, with 9 bases between the two ends. The CDR3 region has the DNA TGTGCCAGCAGTCCAGGGTTTAAACTGTTTTTT. Its protein product is CASSPGFKLFF.

The chain employs TRBV7-9 and TRBJ1-2, with unresolved D. V shed 3 bases and J shed 4 bases, with 15 bases lying between them. This CDR3 has 15 residues. Germline V gives CDR1 SEHNR, CDR2 FQNEAQ (reference sequence). CDR3 coding DNA: TGTGCCAGCAGCTTGGTTGGCGCAATTAGCTATGGCTACACCTTC. This sequence encodes CASSLVGAISYGYTF. Together with reference TRBV7-9 and TRBJ1-2, the CDR3 gives the full variable domain: DTGVSQNPRHKITKRGQNVTFRCDPISEHNRLYWYRQTLGQGPEFLTYFQNEAQLEKSRLLSDRFSAERPKGSFSTLEIQRTEQGDSAMYLCASSLVGAISYGYTFGSGTRLTVV.

V gene TRBV29-1 combines with J gene TRBJ1-5; D perhaps matches TRBD1 (6 bases). The V gene lost 2 bases and the J gene lost 5 bases, with 10 bases spanning the gap. This CDR3 contains 13 residues. The germline CDR1 and CDR2 sequences are SQVTM and ANQGSEA. DNA for the CDR3: TGCAGCGTTGAAACAGGGCCCGATCAGCCCCAGCATTTT. It is translated as CSVETGPDQPQHF. The entire variable domain, with the rest obtained from reference TRBV29-1 and TRBJ1-5, is as follows: SAVISQKPSRDICQRGTSLTIQCQVDSQVTMMFWYRQQPGQSLTLIATANQGSEATYESGFVIDKFPISRPNLTFSTLTVSNMSPEDSSIYLCSVETGPDQPQHFGDGTRLSIL.